These T cell receptor beta chains were read from a single sample in a study of T cell repertoires in cytomegalovirus infection. The antigens these receptors bind are not known. TCRdb redid the calling of the reads with MiXCR, one entry per CDR3 protein. The sample has approximately 990,000 distinct CDR3 sequences, about a third seen once. The source was cultured CD8+ T cells from PBMCs, collected from culture after CMV antigen stimulation. These receptors originate from a human donor in good health (CMV status not recorded). Some clones in this sample may be carry-over from other donors' samples. Both conserved end residues are part of each CDR3. Fields, in order: clone size, J gene, V gene, D gene, CDR3 protein, CDR3 DNA. A D gene is named only where the DNA matches it firmly. Only some rows state a clone size, as once, few, many or a class for expanded clones.

>NA|TRBJ1-1|TRBV6-6|NA
CASSTQDSTEAFF
TGTGCCAGCAGTACACAGGACAGCACTGAAGCTTTCTTT
>NA|TRBJ1-2|TRBV19|NA
CASTSGRGANYGYTF
NA
>NA|TRBJ1-2|TRBV19|NA
CASTTTPGGFDGYTF
TGTGCCAGTACCACAACGCCTGGAGGGTTCGATGGCTACACCTTC
>many|TRBJ2-3|TRBV6-2/TRBV6-3|NA
CASSSYGLSSTDTQYF
TGTGCCAGCAGTTCCTACGGACTATCTAGCACAGATACGCAGTATTTT
>few|TRBJ2-3|TRBV7-6|TRBD2
CASSGRGGADTQYF
TGTGCCAGCAGCGGGCGGGGGGGGGCAGATACGCAGTATTTT
>NA|TRBJ2-3|TRBV7-6|TRBD2
CASSFSPTGGRGDTQYF
TGTGCCAGCAGCTTTAGCCCAACGGGGGGTCGTGGGGATACGCAGTATTTT
>NA|TRBJ1-2|TRBV7-9|NA
CASSLSRDSLYGYTF
TGTGCCAGCAGCTTATCCCGCGACAGTCTCTATGGCTACACCTTC
>few|TRBJ1-2|TRBV6-2/TRBV6-3|NA
CASERHRSDGYTF
TGTGCCAGCGAAAGACACCGGTCGGATGGCTACACCTTC
>few|TRBJ1-6|TRBV9|TRBD1
CASSSRDRASPLHF
TGTGCCAGCAGCTCTCGGGACAGGGCTTCACCCCTCCACTTT
>NA|TRBJ1-6|TRBV12-3/TRBV12-4|NA
CASSTGTHNSPLHF
TGTGCCAGCAGTACCGGGACACACAATTCACCCCTCCACTTT
>many|TRBJ2-7|TRBV6-1|TRBD1
CASSGDRGYEQYF
TGTGCCAGCAGCGGGGACAGGGGCTACGAGCAGTACTTC
>NA|TRBJ1-5|TRBV19|TRBD1
CASSDIDDRVSNQPQHF
TGTGCCAGTAGCGATATAGACGACAGGGTTAGCAATCAGCCCCAGCATTTT
>NA|TRBJ2-1|TRBV11-3|NA
CASSGGTDYNEQFF
TGTGCCAGCAGCGGGGGGACAGATTACAATGAGCAGTTCTTC
>NA|TRBJ2-5|TRBV6-2/TRBV6-3|TRBD2
CASSSRGLAGPETQYF
TGTGCCAGCAGTTCACGGGGGCTAGCGGGACCAGAGACCCAGTACTTC
>NA|TRBJ1-2|TRBV6-1|NA
CASSADGMYGYTF
TGTGCCAGCAGTGCCGACGGGATGTATGGCTACACCTTC
>NA|TRBJ1-2|TRBV9|NA
CASSVGALQYYGYTF
TGTGCCAGCAGCGTGGGGGCACTACAATACTATGGCTACACCTTC
>NA|TRBJ2-2|TRBV11-2|TRBD1
CASSLDRGRATGELFF
TGTGCCAGCAGCTTAGACAGGGGGCGAGCCACCGGGGAGCTGTTTTTT
>NA|TRBJ2-6|TRBV27|NA
CASSLVGLAGANVLTF
TGTGCCAGCAGTTTAGTAGGCTTGGCAGGGGCCAACGTCCTGACTTTC
>many|TRBJ2-3|TRBV7-6|NA
CASSLVPLNTDTQYF
TGTGCCAGCAGCTTAGTTCCCCTAAACACAGATACGCAGTATTTT
>NA|TRBJ2-3|TRBV6-1|NA
CASATPGALSTDTQYF
TGTGCCAGCGCAACCCCAGGGGCCTTAAGCACAGATACGCAGTATTTT
>NA|TRBJ1-1|TRBV27|NA
CASSPIGLNTEAFF
TGTGCCAGCAGTCCTATCGGACTGAACACTGAAGCTTTCTTT
>few|TRBJ1-4|TRBV7-9|NA
CASSWTDATNEKLFF
TGTGCCAGCAGCTGGACCGATGCAACTAATGAAAAACTGTTTTTT